This T cell receptor (beta chain) was found in a study of T-cell reconstitution after alpha-beta-depleted transplantation in children. Study-level points and caveats: Alpha-beta T cells about two months after transplant reportedly derived from several hundred expanded graft clones. When one year had passed after transplant, most T-cell counts and diversity came from newly produced T cells. At day 60, the high TCRbeta diversity found in some patients originated from recipient T cells and thymic progenitors that had survived.

This clonotype was found many times. Its antigen remains unidentified. The CDR3 runs 14 residues. Germline V lookup: CDR1 SGHTA, CDR2 FQGTGA. The V segment lost 6 bases and the J segment 6 bases; nucleotides outside the gene matches: 5. Unique molecular identifiers were used to barcode this TCRbeta library. From the PCR reads, TCRdb called clonotypes with MiXCR, one entry per CDR3 protein. The sample holds some 130,000 distinct CDR3 sequences, roughly 10% seen once. Specimen: PBMCs, mostly from graft donor cells, collected 180 days after TCRalphabeta/CD19-depleted stem cell transplant. The rearrangement joins TRBV7-3 to TRBJ1-6; 7 bases agree with TRBD1. The sequence derives from a girl under two years old who had a stem cell transplant for combined immunodeficiency, so the T cells may come from the graft donor. CDR3 DNA: TGTGCCAGCAGTCCGGGGACAGCTAATTCACCCCTCCACTTT. Its protein is CASSPGTANSPLHF. Based on the CDR3 plus reference TRBV7-3 and TRBJ1-6, the full variable domain is GAGVSQTPSNKVTEKGKYVELRCDPISGHTALYWYRQSLGQGPEFLIYFQGTGAADDSGLPNDRFFAVRPEGSVSTLKIQRTERGDSAVYLCASSPGTANSPLHFGNGTRLTVT.